This T cell receptor beta chain appears in the sequencing data of a study of T cells after yellow fever vaccination. Across the whole study: Those fractions that held only low numbers of cells were prepared using the SMART-Seq v4 Ultra Low Input RNA kit. Overall study findings and caveats: After the booster, over 95% of CD4 and 75% to 90% of CD8 primary-response clones were re-detected. Contaminating bulk clonotypes could be abundant in FACS-sorted repertoires. The secondary T-cell response peaked on day 5, not day 15, but was weaker.

V lost 3 bases and J lost 0, with 17 bases in between. This CDR3 has 18 amino acids. Germline assignment: CDR1 SGHTA and CDR2 FQGTGA. TCRdb redid the calling of the 5' RACE reads with MiXCR, one entry per CDR3 protein. The sample has 300,000 or so distinct CDR3 sequences, approximately 10% seen once. This clonotype was recorded a few times. Its antigen is not known. V is TRBV7-3 and J is TRBJ2-2; possibly TRBD1 for D (7 bases). The sequence was obtained from a man younger than 30 who received the YFV17D yellow fever vaccine. Source: CD4+ T cells sorted from PBMCs, taken 5 days after the yellow fever booster vaccination. The CDR3 region is CASSFAGSGTANTGELFF. Here the CDR3 DNA reads TGTGCCAGCAGCTTTGCGGGGAGTGGGACAGCGAACACCGGGGAGCTGTTTTTT.